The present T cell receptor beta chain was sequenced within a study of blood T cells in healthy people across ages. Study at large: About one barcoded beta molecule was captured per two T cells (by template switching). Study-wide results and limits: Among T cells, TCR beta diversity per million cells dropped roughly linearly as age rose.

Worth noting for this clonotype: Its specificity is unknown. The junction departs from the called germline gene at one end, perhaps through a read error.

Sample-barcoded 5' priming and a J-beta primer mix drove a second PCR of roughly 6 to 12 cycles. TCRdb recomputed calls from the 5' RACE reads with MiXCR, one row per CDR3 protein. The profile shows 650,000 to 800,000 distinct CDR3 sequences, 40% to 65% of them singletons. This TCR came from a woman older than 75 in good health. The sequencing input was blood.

The CDR3 loop is CASRGTIPYNDQFF. In DNA form, the CDR3 reads TGTGCCAGTAGGGGGACTATCCCGTACAATGATCAGTTCTTC. V is TRBV2 and J is TRBJ2-1, with D possibly being TRBD2 (7 bases). There are 14 residues in the CDR3. The germline V gene encodes CDR1 SNHLY and CDR2 FYNNEI.